This passage covers 17 T cell receptor beta chains from one sample sequenced in a study of beta chain features in type 1 diabetes. Study conclusions and caveats: People with Type 1 diabetes carried modestly yet significantly shorter TCRB CDR3s in all four CD4+ subsets.

Antigens for these TCRs are unknown. As every portion of the isolated RNA was reverse transcribed, the sequencing read expressed TCRB transcripts. TCRdb keeps only in-frame clones here, not all; method: immunoSEQ multiplex PCR. The data contain hundreds of thousands of clones, about 14% of them singletons. Sample: naive CD4+ T cells from blood. These receptor sequences come from a man aged 18 to 35 with type 1 diabetes.

This clone was counted only a few times. The chain combines TRBV7-3 with TRBJ1-5, with D possibly being TRBD1 (6 bases). Germline values: CDR1 SGHTA, CDR2 FQGTGA. Trimming stripped 2 bases from V and 5 bases from J, with 10 bases between. The CDR3 consists of 14 residues. The CDR3 sequence: CASSLLGGHQPQHF. For the CDR3, the DNA is TGTGCCAGCAGCTTACTTGGGGGGCATCAGCCCCAGCATTTT.

This sequence joins TRBV7-2 and TRBJ2-1; D unresolved. Germline CDR1 is SGHTA and CDR2 is FQGNSA. The CDR3 covers 12 residues. Trimming pared 5 bases from V and 1 base from J, leaving 3 bases between. The CDR3 sequence: CASSVSYNEQFF. The CDR3 DNA is TGTGCCAGCAGCGTTTCCTACAATGAGCAGTTCTTC.

This chain links TRBV10-3 with TRBJ1-1; 7 nucleotides agree with TRBD1. J gave up 0 bases and V 7 bases, and 5 bases lay outside the gene matches. CDR1 is ENHRY and CDR2 is SYGVKD in the germline V gene. This CDR3 has 14 amino acids. The CDR3 loop is CAITRDSLNTEAFF. The CDR3 DNA sequence: TGTGCCATCACTCGGGACAGTTTGAACACTGAAGCTTTCTTT.

This rearrangement joins TRBV10-1 to TRBJ2-5; D is unresolved. V lost 3 bases to trimming and J lost 2 bases, with 13 bases between them. The germline V gene has CDR1 WNHNN and CDR2 SYGVQD (reference sequence). The CDR3 is 15 amino acids. CDR3 nucleotides: TGCGCCAGCAGTGACCCCTCCGCAGGTCAAGAGACCCAGTACTTC. Its protein product is CASSDPSAGQETQYF.

On this clone: Its ends do not fully match the called genes, so a read error is possible. This rearrangement joins TRBV7-9 to TRBJ1-2; 7 bases match TRBD1. From germline, CDR1 is SEHNR and CDR2 FQNEAQ (reference sequence). The CDR3 contains 14 residues. CDR3 residues: CASSLVGTEYGYTF. The CDR3 nucleotides read TGTGCCAGCAGTTTAGTCGGGACAGAATATGGCTACACCTTC.

There are a few counts of this clone. The chain is built from TRBV7-9 and TRBJ1-5; D not resolved. Trimming stripped 5 bases from V and 9 bases from J, with 11 bases between. Per the germline V gene, CDR1 is SEHNR and CDR2 is FQNEAQ (reference sequence). The CDR3 runs to 12 residues. In DNA, the CDR3 is TGTGCCAGCAGCCCCGGAAGGTTGCCCCAGCATTTT. Translated: CASSPGRLPQHF.

The V gene is TRBV30, the J gene TRBJ2-7; D remains unclear. Trimming shortened V by 7 bases and J by 7 bases, and 14 bases separated the two germline ends. The germline gives CDR1 GTSNPN, CDR2 SVGIG (reference sequence). The length of the CDR3 is 11 residues. CDR3 in DNA: TGTGCCTACCTCCTCGCCGAGGAGCAGTACTTC. It yields the protein CAYLLAEEQYF.

On this clone itself: The sample holds other DNA sequences that translate to the same CDR3. The genes are TRBV7-9 and TRBJ2-5, with 7 positions matching TRBD1. Germline CDR1 reads SEHNR; CDR2 reads FQNEAQ (reference sequence). With 4 bases clipped from V and 2 bases from J, the junction kept 1 base outside the gene matches. CDR3 size: 13 residues. CDR3 DNA sequence: TGTGCCAGCAGCTCCAGGGGGCAAGAGACCCAGTACTTC. Encoded protein: CASSSRGQETQYF.

The gene calls are TRBV30 and TRBJ1-1; tentative D call: TRBD1 (5 bases). V was clipped by 3 bases and J by 6 bases, with 11 bases between them. Germline V gene lookup returns CDR1 GTSNPN and CDR2 SVGIG (reference sequence). CDR3 length equals 12 residues. The DNA for the CDR3 is TGTGCCTGGAGCCTGGGGGAAGCTGAAGCTTTCTTT. It codes for CAWSLGEAEAFF.

This sequence joins TRBV5-4 and TRBJ2-4; perhaps TRBD2 as D (6 bases). CDR1 SGHNT and CDR2 YYREEE come from the germline V gene (reference sequence). The CDR3 consists of 16 residues. Trimming removed 1 base at V and 8 bases at J, with 19 bases between. The CDR3 DNA reads as TGTGCCAGCAGCTTGAGATACGCGGGGCCTGGGGACATTCAGTACTTC. As protein: CASSLRYAGPGDIQYF.

This clone was seen a handful of times. CDR3 nucleotide sequence: TGTGCCCAGACGGGAGGGAGCACTGAAGCTTTCTTT. Translating it yields CAQTGGSTEAFF. The chain links TRBV30 to TRBJ1-1; D is unclear. V shed 8 bases and J shed 4 bases, with 14 bases lying between them. This CDR3 has 12 residues. Germline CDR1 GTSNPN, CDR2 SVGIG (reference sequence).

The CDR3 DNA is TGTGCCTGGAGCCCGGAGGGGACAGGGTCCTACGAGCAGTACTTC. This sequence encodes CAWSPEGTGSYEQYF. V and J are TRBV30 and TRBJ2-7, with TRBD1 identical over 9 bases. Trimming cost V 3 bases and J 1 base; bases outside gene matches: 7. From germline, CDR1 is GTSNPN and CDR2 SVGIG (reference sequence). The CDR3 consists of 15 residues.

This clone has only a few counts. The chain is built from TRBV7-2 and TRBJ2-3; 8 positions match TRBD1. Per the germline V gene, CDR1 is SGHTA and CDR2 is FQGNSA. This CDR3 contains 17 residues. V was pared by 1 base and J by 0 bases, with 6 bases of the junction left unmatched. The CDR3 DNA is TGTGCCAGCAGCTTAGGGATCGGACAGGGAAGCACAGATACGCAGTATTTT. Protein: CASSLGIGQGSTDTQYF.

The sample holds a few counts of this clone. The chain has TRBV18 and TRBJ2-5; 12 nucleotides match TRBD2. Germline V gene sequence: CDR1 KGHSH, CDR2 LQKENI. The CDR3 length is 16 residues. J gave up 0 bases and V 4 bases, and 3 bases lay outside the gene matches. The CDR3 region has the DNA TGTGCCAGCTCACGGGGACTAGCGGGCGACCAAGAGACCCAGTACTTC. Amino acid sequence: CASSRGLAGDQETQYF. The complete variable domain, with remaining parts taken from reference TRBV18 and TRBJ2-5, reads NAGVMQNPRHLVRRRGQEARLRCSPMKGHSHVYWYRQLPEEGLKFMVYLQKENIIDESGMPKERFSAEFPKEGPSILRIQQVVRGDSAAYFCASSRGLAGDQETQYFGPGTRLLVL.

This chain joins TRBV27 and TRBJ2-7; TRBD1 matches 8 bases. The CDR3 has 16 amino acids. Germline CDR1 reads MNHEY; CDR2 reads SMNVEV (reference sequence). Losses at the gene ends were 5 bases for V and 6 bases for J; bases not matched to a gene: 15. The CDR3 reads CASSPNLSPTGAEQYF. The CDR3 DNA reads TGTGCCAGCAGTCCCAACCTCTCTCCGACAGGGGCCGAGCAGTACTTC.

In this sample, this clone turned up a few times. The chain has TRBV7-9 and TRBJ1-5; D remains ambiguous. V gave up 1 base and J gave up 3 bases, with 1 base separating them. Germline CDR1 and CDR2: SEHNR and FQNEAQ (reference sequence). The CDR3 length is 12 residues. As DNA, the CDR3 is TGTGCCAGCAGCTTAGACAATCAGCCCCAGCATTTT. The encoded protein is CASSLDNQPQHF.

V is TRBV7-2 and J is TRBJ2-7; D is undetermined. CDR3 size: 14 residues. The germline V gene encodes CDR1 SGHTA and CDR2 FQGNSA. V was clipped by 1 base and J by 5 bases, with 12 bases between them. CDR3 sequence: CASSLGAFRNEQYF. The DNA of the CDR3 is TGTGCCAGCAGCTTAGGAGCTTTCAGGAACGAGCAGTACTTC. Complete variable domain (other parts from reference TRBV7-2 and TRBJ2-7): GAGVSQSPSNKVTEKGKDVELRCDPISGHTALYWYRQSLGQGLEFLIYFQGNSAPDKSGLPSDRFSAERTGGSVSTLTIQRTQQEDSAVYLCASSLGAFRNEQYFGPGTRLTVT.